These T cell receptor beta chains were read from a single sample in a study of T cells in Graves' hyperthyroidism and ophthalmopathy. One entry per CDR3 protein, called by TCRdb with MiXCR from the multiplex PCR reads. The data show some 560,000 distinct CDR3 sequences, 15% to 18% seen once. The specimen sequenced was blood. The receptor set was obtained from a woman in her 30s with Graves' hyperthyroidism. Each CDR3 is given with its conserved first and last residue. The D gene is left open where the match is weak. A row's size may be missing; if present it is once, few, many or a size class.

j_gene: TRBJ2-7; d_gene: TRBD2; abundance: many; v_gene: TRBV7-2; CDR3aa: CASSLPRLAGGYEQYF; CDR3nt: TGTGCCAGCAGCTTACCCCGACTAGCGGGAGGGTACGAGCAGTACTTC
j_gene: TRBJ2-3; d_gene: NA; abundance: many; v_gene: TRBV5-1; CDR3aa: CASSLARLSDTQYF; CDR3nt: TGCGCCAGCAGCTTGGCCCGTCTATCGGATACGCAGTATTTT
j_gene: TRBJ1-1; d_gene: NA; abundance: many; v_gene: TRBV29-1; CDR3aa: CSVDRRNTEAFF; CDR3nt: TGCAGCGTTGACAGGCGGAACACTGAAGCTTTCTTT
j_gene: TRBJ2-2; d_gene: NA; abundance: many; v_gene: TRBV4-2; CDR3aa: CASSHPGSNTGELFF; CDR3nt: TGTGCCAGCAGCCATCCAGGGTCGAACACCGGGGAGCTGTTTTTT
j_gene: TRBJ2-7; d_gene: NA; abundance: NA; v_gene: TRBV20-1; CDR3aa: CSASSGELYEQYF; CDR3nt: TGCAGTGCTAGTTCAGGGGAACTCTACGAGCAGTACTTC
j_gene: TRBJ2-7; d_gene: TRBD1; abundance: NA; v_gene: TRBV19; CDR3aa: CASGAGTAYEQYF; CDR3nt: TGTGCCAGTGGGGCCGGGACAGCCTACGAGCAGTACTTC
j_gene: TRBJ2-1; d_gene: NA; abundance: NA; v_gene: TRBV6-4; CDR3aa: CASSASIALQGGYNEQFF; CDR3nt: TGTGCCAGCAGTGCCTCGATAGCACTTCAGGGTGGCTACAATGAGCAGTTCTTC
j_gene: TRBJ1-1; d_gene: NA; abundance: NA; v_gene: TRBV6-1; CDR3aa: CASSANWDIPEAFF; CDR3nt: TGTGCCAGCAGCGCAAACTGGGACATCCCTGAAGCTTTCTTT
j_gene: TRBJ2-3; d_gene: TRBD2; abundance: many; v_gene: TRBV7-2; CDR3aa: CASSLVTSSGYSTDTQYF; CDR3nt: TGTGCCAGCAGCTTAGTCACGTCTAGCGGGTATAGCACAGATACGCAGTATTTT
j_gene: TRBJ1-2; d_gene: TRBD1; abundance: many; v_gene: TRBV18; CDR3aa: CASSESRGDYGYTF; CDR3nt: TGTGCCAGCTCAGAAAGCAGGGGGGACTATGGCTACACCTTC
j_gene: TRBJ2-5; d_gene: NA; abundance: many; v_gene: TRBV7-9; CDR3aa: CASSTGSGWSGETQYF; CDR3nt: TGTGCCAGCAGCACAGGGTCGGGCTGGTCCGGGGAGACCCAGTACTTC
j_gene: TRBJ2-6; d_gene: NA; abundance: many; v_gene: TRBV18; CDR3aa: CASSQGSGANVLTF; CDR3nt: TGCGCCAGCAGCCAAGGGAGTGGGGCCAACGTCCTGACTTTC
j_gene: TRBJ1-1; d_gene: NA; abundance: many; v_gene: TRBV27; CDR3aa: CASSLATERLNTEAFF; CDR3nt: TGTGCCAGCAGTTTAGCGACAGAACGGCTGAACACTGAAGCTTTCTTT
j_gene: TRBJ2-3; d_gene: NA; abundance: many; v_gene: TRBV20-1; CDR3aa: CSASSRGFLLDTQYF; CDR3nt: TGCAGTGCTAGTTCCCGAGGGTTTCTTCTAGATACGCAGTATTTT
j_gene: TRBJ2-3; d_gene: TRBD2; abundance: few; v_gene: TRBV7-9; CDR3aa: CASNAGGSPDTQYF; CDR3nt: TGTGCCAGCAACGCGGGAGGGTCCCCAGATACGCAGTATTTT
j_gene: TRBJ2-7; d_gene: TRBD2; abundance: many; v_gene: TRBV5-1; CDR3aa: CASNDGTSGRAVYEQYF; CDR3nt: TGCGCCAGCAATGATGGGACTAGCGGGAGGGCCGTCTACGAGCAGTACTTC
j_gene: TRBJ2-3; d_gene: TRBD1; abundance: many; v_gene: TRBV20-1; CDR3aa: CSAVTGRRDTQYF; CDR3nt: TGCAGTGCTGTGACAGGGCGTCGGGATACGCAGTATTTT
j_gene: TRBJ2-7; d_gene: NA; abundance: many; v_gene: TRBV3-1; CDR3aa: CASSLGEAKQYF; CDR3nt: TGTGCCAGCAGCCTCGGGGAGGCCAAGCAGTACTTC
j_gene: TRBJ2-7; d_gene: NA; abundance: NA; v_gene: TRBV6-6; CDR3aa: CASSYSFSGAHEQYF; CDR3nt: TGTGCCAGCAGTTACTCGTTTTCGGGAGCCCACGAGCAGTACTTC
j_gene: TRBJ1-2; d_gene: NA; abundance: many; v_gene: TRBV27; CDR3aa: CASSLAGSLYGYTF; CDR3nt: TGTGCCAGCAGTTTAGCAGGGAGCCTCTATGGCTACACCTTC
j_gene: TRBJ2-7; d_gene: TRBD1; abundance: few; v_gene: TRBV3-1; CDR3aa: CASSQEDRGHEQYF; CDR3nt: TGTGCCAGCAGCCAAGAGGACAGGGGACACGAGCAGTACTTC
j_gene: TRBJ1-5; d_gene: NA; abundance: NA; v_gene: TRBV6-1; CDR3aa: CASSADPGSNQPQHF; CDR3nt: TGTGCCAGCAGTGCCGATCCGGGCAGCAATCAGCCCCAGCATTTT
j_gene: TRBJ1-6; d_gene: NA; abundance: many; v_gene: TRBV3-1; CDR3aa: CASSQDSYNSPLHF; CDR3nt: TGTGCCAGCAGCCAAGATAGCTATAATTCACCCCTCCACTTT
j_gene: TRBJ2-2; d_gene: TRBD2; abundance: once; v_gene: TRBV5-1; CDR3aa: CASSQEGLAGGFGELFF; CDR3nt: TGTGCCAGCAGCCAAGAGGGGCTAGCGGGAGGCTTCGGGGAGCTGTTTTTT
j_gene: TRBJ2-7; d_gene: TRBD2; abundance: NA; v_gene: TRBV12-3/TRBV12-4; CDR3aa: CASSARLAGASEQYF; CDR3nt: TGTGCCAGCAGCGCCAGACTAGCGGGAGCGAGCGAGCAGTACTTC
j_gene: TRBJ2-1; d_gene: TRBD2; abundance: NA; v_gene: TRBV25-1; CDR3aa: CASGLAGVGYNEQFF; CDR3nt: TGTGCCAGCGGTCTAGCGGGAGTTGGCTACAATGAGCAGTTCTTC
j_gene: TRBJ2-3; d_gene: TRBD1; abundance: many; v_gene: TRBV12-3/TRBV12-4; CDR3aa: CAIEGQSTDTQYF; CDR3nt: TGTGCCATCGAGGGACAGAGCACAGATACGCAGTATTTT
j_gene: TRBJ1-1; d_gene: NA; abundance: many; v_gene: TRBV27; CDR3aa: CASSGGITEAFF; CDR3nt: TGTGCCAGCAGCGGGGGCATCACTGAAGCTTTCTTT
j_gene: TRBJ2-1; d_gene: TRBD2; abundance: many; v_gene: TRBV2; CDR3aa: CASSEARPSGIDEQFF; CDR3nt: TGTGCCAGCAGTGAAGCGCGCCCTAGCGGGATCGATGAGCAGTTCTTC
j_gene: TRBJ2-7; d_gene: TRBD2; abundance: many; v_gene: TRBV2; CDR3aa: CASYATSNYEQYF; CDR3nt: TGTGCCAGCTACGCGACTAGCAATTACGAGCAGTACTTC
j_gene: TRBJ1-5; d_gene: NA; abundance: many; v_gene: TRBV10-3; CDR3aa: CAISEISNQPQHF; CDR3nt: TGTGCCATCAGTGAGATTAGCAATCAGCCCCAGCATTTT
j_gene: TRBJ1-1; d_gene: TRBD1; abundance: NA; v_gene: TRBV11-2; CDR3aa: CASSLGGQRTQAFF; CDR3nt: TGTGCCAGCAGCTTAGGGGGACAGAGAACCCAAGCTTTCTTT
j_gene: TRBJ2-1; d_gene: TRBD2; abundance: NA; v_gene: TRBV19; CDR3aa: CASRLAGRYNEQFF; CDR3nt: TGTGCCAGCAGACTAGCGGGCAGATACAATGAGCAGTTCTTC
j_gene: TRBJ2-7; d_gene: TRBD2; abundance: many; v_gene: TRBV6-2/TRBV6-3; CDR3aa: CASRPLAGGSYEQYF; CDR3nt: TGTGCCAGCAGGCCGCTAGCGGGAGGATCCTACGAGCAGTACTTC
j_gene: TRBJ2-4; d_gene: TRBD2; abundance: NA; v_gene: TRBV6-1; CDR3aa: CASSRYGGTIENIQYF; CDR3nt: TGTGCCAGCAGCAGATACGGCGGGACTATCGAGAACATTCAGTACTTC
j_gene: TRBJ1-3; d_gene: NA; abundance: NA; v_gene: TRBV15; CDR3aa: CATSRDRGAGNTIYF; CDR3nt: TGTGCCACCAGCAGAGATAGAGGGGCTGGAAACACCATATATTTT
j_gene: TRBJ1-4; d_gene: NA; abundance: NA; v_gene: TRBV14; CDR3aa: CASSRRLNEKLFF; CDR3nt: TGTGCCAGCAGCCGGAGACTGAATGAAAAACTGTTTTTT
j_gene: TRBJ2-2; d_gene: TRBD1; abundance: few; v_gene: TRBV3-1; CDR3aa: CASSLGQGAITGELFF; CDR3nt: TGTGCCAGCAGCCTGGGACAGGGGGCGATCACCGGGGAGCTGTTTTTT
j_gene: TRBJ2-1; d_gene: NA; abundance: many; v_gene: TRBV10-3; CDR3aa: CAISEQGIWGNEQFF; CDR3nt: TGTGCCATCAGTGAGCAGGGCATTTGGGGCAATGAGCAGTTCTTC
j_gene: TRBJ1-4; d_gene: NA; abundance: many; v_gene: TRBV12-3/TRBV12-4; CDR3aa: CASRPLQGGANEKLFF; CDR3nt: TGTGCCAGCAGACCACTTCAGGGAGGCGCTAATGAAAAACTGTTTTTT
j_gene: TRBJ1-6; d_gene: NA; abundance: few; v_gene: TRBV5-1; CDR3aa: CASSLDGTGNSPLHF; CDR3nt: TGCGCCAGCAGCTTGGATGGGACGGGAAATTCACCCCTCCACTTT
j_gene: TRBJ2-2; d_gene: TRBD2; abundance: many; v_gene: TRBV6-2/TRBV6-3; CDR3aa: CASRPPSGRLVGELFF; CDR3nt: TGTGCCAGCAGACCCCCTAGCGGGAGGCTCGTCGGGGAGCTGTTTTTT
j_gene: TRBJ1-1; d_gene: TRBD1; abundance: many; v_gene: TRBV27; CDR3aa: CASIQGVGGSEAFF; CDR3nt: TGTGCCAGCATCCAGGGGGTAGGGGGCTCTGAAGCTTTCTTT
j_gene: TRBJ2-1; d_gene: TRBD2; abundance: NA; v_gene: TRBV5-1; CDR3aa: CASSLGAGGPNEQFF; CDR3nt: TGCGCCAGCAGCTTGGGAGCGGGAGGGCCCAATGAGCAGTTCTTC
j_gene: TRBJ1-1; d_gene: NA; abundance: many; v_gene: TRBV20-1; CDR3aa: CSARVAIDMNTEAFF; CDR3nt: TGCAGTGCTAGAGTCGCCATAGATATGAACACTGAAGCTTTCTTT
j_gene: TRBJ2-1; d_gene: TRBD2; abundance: NA; v_gene: TRBV20-1; CDR3aa: CSARVVREVSYNEQFF; CDR3nt: TGCAGTGCTAGAGTAGTGCGGGAGGTCTCCTACAATGAGCAGTTCTTC
j_gene: TRBJ2-2; d_gene: TRBD2; abundance: many; v_gene: TRBV20-1; CDR3aa: CSAKEVAGERTGELFF; CDR3nt: TGCAGTGCTAAGGAAGTTGCGGGAGAGCGCACCGGGGAGCTGTTTTTT
j_gene: TRBJ2-7; d_gene: TRBD2; abundance: many; v_gene: TRBV7-2; CDR3aa: CASSLLGGSYEQYF; CDR3nt: TGTGCCAGCAGCTTATTGGGGGGGTCCTACGAGCAGTACTTC
j_gene: TRBJ2-3; d_gene: TRBD2; abundance: many; v_gene: TRBV6-1; CDR3aa: CASRGSSGRPSADTQYF; CDR3nt: TGTGCCAGCAGGGGGTCGAGCGGGAGGCCTTCGGCAGATACGCAGTATTTT
j_gene: TRBJ2-1; d_gene: NA; abundance: many; v_gene: TRBV29-1; CDR3aa: CSVGWRGAYNEQFF; CDR3nt: TGCAGCGTAGGCTGGCGGGGAGCCTACAATGAGCAGTTCTTC
j_gene: TRBJ2-5; d_gene: NA; abundance: many; v_gene: TRBV13; CDR3aa: CASSPRQEETQYF; CDR3nt: TGTGCCAGCAGCCCCAGACAGGAAGAGACCCAGTACTTC
j_gene: TRBJ2-1; d_gene: NA; abundance: many; v_gene: TRBV7-6; CDR3aa: CASSLAGGREYNEQFF; CDR3nt: TGTGCCAGCAGCTTAGCTGGGGGAAGGGAGTACAATGAGCAGTTCTTC